The next 5 T cell receptor beta chains were all read from a single sample in a study of cytomegalovirus exposure and HLA in healthy donors. The PCR contained 60 Vbeta and 13 Jbeta primers. Measured with immunoSEQ multiplex PCR; TCRdb has only the in-frame clones, and not every one. The profile covers 200,000 or so clones, with roughly 73% appearing a single time and approximately 2% taken by the ten largest. Sample: PBMCs. Receptors originate from a woman in her twenties or thirties in good health and CMV-seropositive.

This chain uses TRBV6-4 with TRBJ1-5; D is ambiguous. Germline CDR1 MRHNA, CDR2 SNTAGT. This CDR3 contains 17 residues. Trimming pared 2 bases from V and 0 bases from J, leaving 14 bases between. The CDR3 loop reads CASSDQAFSNSNQPQHF. CDR3 DNA: TGTGCCAGCAGTGACCAGGCCTTCAGCAATAGCAATCAGCCCCAGCATTTT.

The CDR3 region is CASSSNSGDSPLHF. The CDR3 DNA follows: TGTGCCAGCAGCTCTAACAGTGGCGATTCACCCCTCCACTTT. J is TRBJ1-6 and V is TRBV7-9; D uncertain. CDR3 length: 14 amino acids. V shed 4 bases and J shed 8 bases, with 12 bases lying between them. The germline gives CDR1 SEHNR, CDR2 FQNEAQ (reference sequence).

The count of this clone is one. The chain couples TRBV5-6 to TRBJ2-2; 7 nucleotides align to TRBD2. V gave up 4 bases and J gave up 3 bases; unmatched junction bases: 9. Germline CDR1 SGHDT, CDR2 YYEEEE. CDR3 length: 16 residues. The CDR3 region has the DNA TGTGCCAGCAGCATCTTTAGCGGGTTGGACACCGGGGAGCTGTTTTTT. This encodes CASSIFSGLDTGELFF.

This clone was found a few times. This sequence joins TRBV7-9 and TRBJ1-1, with D perhaps TRBD1 (5 bases). Trimming took 5 bases from V and 7 from J, leaving 11 bases between them. The CDR3 extends over 12 amino acids. CDR1 is SEHNR, CDR2 FQNEAQ, per germline (reference sequence). The CDR3 region is CASSVSGGEAFF. Written as DNA, the CDR3 is TGTGCCAGCAGCGTTTCCGGGGGTGAAGCTTTCTTT.

V usage is TRBV6-5 and J usage is TRBJ1-2, with D possibly TRBD1 on 6 matching bases. The germline V gene encodes CDR1 MNHEY and CDR2 SVGAGI. This CDR3 comprises 13 residues. The germline V and J ends were trimmed by 5 bases and 7 bases, with 14 bases remaining between them. The CDR3 region is CASSLTGYSGYTF. The DNA for the CDR3 is TGTGCCAGCAGTCTTACAGGGTACTCTGGCTACACCTTC.